What follows describes a single T cell receptor beta chain. Germline V gene data show CDR1 as LNHDA and CDR2 as SQIVND (reference sequence). This CDR3 has 15 amino acids. The V gene end was trimmed by 3 bases and the J gene end by 4 bases; junction bases not matched to a gene: 8. Clones were sequenced by immunoSEQ multiplex PCR, and TCRdb holds only the in-frame ones, with some missing. The sample holds some 200,000 clones, 81% seen once. Patients of the Seattle cohort, enrolled during active infection, were followed longitudinally. The data stem from a study of blood T cell repertoires in COVID-19. Study as a whole: COVID-19 samples, acute and convalescent, were from the United States, Italy and Spain. T cells, B-cell-depleted T cells, or PBMCs supplied cDNA or gDNA.

The TCR was taken from a woman aged 80 or older with COVID-19, enrolled during active disease. The sequenced sample consisted of peripheral blood. The rearrangement joins TRBV19 to TRBJ2-7; TRBD2 matches 8 bases. The CDR3 is CASSIISGGLYEQYF. The CDR3 coding sequence is TGTGCCAGTAGTATCATATCGGGAGGGCTATACGAGCAGTACTTC.